The 25 T cell receptor beta chains listed next were all sequenced from one sample in a study of CD8 T cells in ankylosing spondylitis. Study results and caveats: What seemed typical of ankylosing spondylitis blood was a TCR beta motif built from under 10 highly homologous variants.

The antigens these receptors bind are not known. TCRdb re-analysed the 5' RACE reads in MiXCR, keeping a single row per CDR3 protein. The sample includes some 840,000 distinct CDR3 sequences, about 11% of them seen just once. The sequencing sample was made of blood, either unsorted or a sorted T cell fraction (not recorded which). The source of these receptors is a male donor with ankylosing spondylitis.

This clonotype was seen a handful of times. The rearrangement links TRBV20-1 to TRBJ2-7, with D unclear. Germline assignment: CDR1 DFQATT and CDR2 SNEGSKA (reference sequence). CDR3 length: 13 amino acids. Trimming pared 6 bases from V and 1 base from J, leaving 13 bases between. The CDR3 is CSAWVAQSYEQYF. In nucleotides, the CDR3 is TGCAGTGCATGGGTAGCCCAATCCTACGAGCAGTACTTC.

A word on this clonotype: A much larger clonotype is one base distant, so this may be a read error. The chain joins TRBV5-6 to TRBJ2-1; either TRBD1 or TRBD2 may fit D (6 bases each). Germline CDR1 reads SGHDT; CDR2 reads YYEEEE. The CDR3 sequence is 14 residues long. DNA of the CDR3: TGTGCCAGCAGCTTGAAAACAGGGAGGAATGTGCAGTTCTTC. It codes for CASSLKTGRNVQFF.

This clonotype has more than one count but fewer than ten. The V call is TRBV7-2, the J call TRBJ2-2, with 8 bases lining up with TRBD1. Trimming cost V 3 bases and J 1 base; bases outside gene matches: 4. Germline-derived CDR1 and CDR2 are SGHTA and FQGNSA. The CDR3 totals 16 residues. CDR3 DNA sequence: TGTGCCAGCAGCTTCACGGACAGGGTGAACACCGGGGAGCTGTTTTTT. Translated: CASSFTDRVNTGELFF.

V and J are TRBV5-1 and TRBJ2-7; D gene ambiguous. The CDR3 loop spans 14 amino acids. The germline CDR1 and CDR2 sequences are SGHRS and YFSETQ. Trimming shortened V by 4 bases and J by 3 bases, and 14 bases separated the two germline ends. In DNA form, the CDR3 reads TGCGCCAGCAGCCGGGTGGACCAAAACTACGAGCAGTACTTC. Its translation is CASSRVDQNYEQYF.

This clonotype has only a few counts. Written as DNA, the CDR3 is TGTGCCAGCTCACCACAAGCGTCGTCAGAGACCCAGTACTTC. Translated: CASSPQASSETQYF. This rearrangement joins TRBV18 to TRBJ2-5; D remains unclear. The V end was cut by 1 base, the J end by 4 bases, with 10 bases between. The CDR3 runs to 14 residues. The germline V gene encodes CDR1 KGHSH and CDR2 LQKENI. The variable domain in full, completed from reference TRBV18 and TRBJ2-5, reads NAGVMQNPRHLVRRRGQEARLRCSPMKGHSHVYWYRQLPEEGLKFMVYLQKENIIDESGMPKERFSAEFPKEGPSILRIQQVVRGDSAAYFCASSPQASSETQYFGPGTRLLVL.

This clonotype was seen only a few times. This rearrangement joins TRBV7-9 to TRBJ2-1; TRBD1 is a possible D gene (6 bases). V was cut by 3 bases and J by 7 bases, with 10 bases left in between. The CDR3 is 13 residues long. Germline values: CDR1 SEHNR, CDR2 FQNEAQ (reference sequence). DNA for the CDR3: TGTGCCAGCAGCTTGGGGGCTCCGAATGAGCAGTTCTTC. This gives the protein CASSLGAPNEQFF.

This clonotype showed up just a few times. The DNA for the CDR3 is TGCAGTGCGCAAGGACAGGGTAAAAATGAGCAGTTCTTC. This sequence encodes CSAQGQGKNEQFF. The V call is TRBV20-1, the J call TRBJ2-1, with 8 bases lining up with TRBD1. CDR3 length equals 13 residues. The ends lost 6 bases at V and 7 bases at J; junction bases unmatched: 8. The germline V gene encodes CDR1 DFQATT and CDR2 SNEGSKA (reference sequence).

J is TRBJ2-1 and V is TRBV6-1; the D gene could be TRBD1 or TRBD2 (5 bases each). Looked up from germline, CDR1 is MNHNS and CDR2 is SASEGT. The CDR3 length is 15 residues. Trimming cost V 7 bases and J 2 bases, with 15 bases left between them. CDR3 DNA: TGTGCCAGCACCCAGAGGGGTGCAACCTACAATGAGCAGTTCTTC. This codes for CASTQRGATYNEQFF.

This clonotype was seen once. The chain employs TRBV20-1 and TRBJ2-1; the match to TRBD2 covers 8 bases. The CDR3 is 13 residues long. The V segment lost 6 bases and the J segment 9 bases; nucleotides outside the gene matches: 10. From germline, CDR1 is DFQATT and CDR2 SNEGSKA (reference sequence). In DNA form, the CDR3 reads TGCAGTGCGGCATCTACGGGGGGGAGTGAGCAGTTCTTC. Amino acid sequence: CSAASTGGSEQFF.

J is TRBJ2-1 and V is TRBV29-1; possibly TRBD2 for D (5 bases). CDR1 SQVTM and CDR2 ANQGSEA come from the germline V gene. There are 16 residues in the CDR3. V lost 4 bases and J 0 bases, leaving 16 bases between the germline ends. CDR3 coding DNA: TGCAGCGTTGCGGGTGAGGGCGGTTCCTCCTACAATGAGCAGTTCTTC. It encodes CSVAGEGGSSYNEQFF.

The CDR3 bases are TGTGCCAGCAGTGCCCTTGTGGGACTAGCGGGCGAGGCGCTCAATGAGCAGTTCTTC. Amino acid sequence: CASSALVGLAGEALNEQFF. V and J are TRBV27 and TRBJ2-1; 12 nucleotides line up with TRBD2. The CDR3 spans 19 residues. Per the germline V gene, CDR1 is MNHEY and CDR2 is SMNVEV (reference sequence). The V gene end was trimmed by 5 bases and the J gene end by 6 bases; junction bases not matched to a gene: 17.

This sequence joins TRBV7-2 and TRBJ2-3; D assignment may be TRBD1 or TRBD2 (5 bases each). Trimming cost V 1 base and J 2 bases, with 10 bases left between them. Per germline, CDR1 SGHTA and CDR2 FQGNSA. The CDR3 totals 15 residues. The CDR3 is CASSLGGSLTDTQYF. In nucleotides, the CDR3 is TGTGCCAGCAGCTTAGGGGGGTCCCTCACAGATACGCAGTATTTT.

The chain joins TRBV3-1 to TRBJ2-1; possible D gene TRBD1, 6 bases. CDR1 LGHDT and CDR2 YNNKEL come from the germline V gene (reference sequence). With 0 bases removed from V and 2 bases from J, the gap between germline ends came to 14 bases. CDR3 length: 17 amino acids. CDR3 in DNA: TGTGCCAGCAGCCAAGATCCGTGCAGGGGAGCCTACAATGAGCAGTTCTTC. Its protein is CASSQDPCRGAYNEQFF.

This clonotype came up many times. The genes are TRBV29-1 and TRBJ2-7, with a tentative D call TRBD2 (6 bases). This CDR3 spans 10 amino acids. Germline V CDR1 and CDR2: SQVTM, ANQGSEA. The V gene lost 7 bases and the J gene lost 6 bases, with 10 bases spanning the gap. CDR3 in DNA: TGCAGCGCCCGACTAGGCGAGCAGTACTTC. Protein sequence: CSARLGEQYF.

This clonotype has at least ten counts. The rearrangement uses TRBV12-3 or TRBV12-4 and TRBJ1-2; D remains unclear. Trimming took off 6 bases at V and 2 bases at J, with 16 bases between the two ends. The CDR3 has 15 residues. CDR3 nucleotides: TGTGCCAGCAGCTCCCAAAGACTGGGCAACTATGGCTACACCTTC. As protein: CASSSQRLGNYGYTF.

The J gene is TRBJ1-2, the V gene TRBV20-1, with 7 bases identical to TRBD1. CDR3 length: 14 amino acids. The V segment lost 6 bases and the J segment 8 bases; nucleotides outside the gene matches: 15. CDR1 DFQATT and CDR2 SNEGSKA come from the germline V gene (reference sequence). As DNA, the CDR3 is TGCAGTGCCACCTTAGCGACAGGGACTGGCGGCTACACCTTC. This translates into CSATLATGTGGYTF.

This chain connects TRBV10-3 to TRBJ2-7, with unresolved D. V was cut by 4 bases and J by 2 bases, with 9 bases left in between. The CDR3 length is 13 residues. Germline values: CDR1 ENHRY, CDR2 SYGVKD. The CDR3 DNA follows: TGTGCCATCAGTGCGGGCGGTACCTACGAGCAGTACTTC. It translates to CAISAGGTYEQYF.

This clonotype appeared a few times. The V gene is TRBV2, the J gene TRBJ2-1, with 11 bases matching TRBD2. The germline V gene encodes CDR1 SNHLY and CDR2 FYNNEI. The CDR3 has 15 residues. V lost 3 bases, J lost 9 bases, and 7 bases stayed unmatched. CDR3 DNA: TGTGCCAGCAGTGATAGGTCTAGCGGGAGGAGTGAGCAGTTCTTC. Residues: CASSDRSSGRSEQFF.

This clonotype was detected ten times or more. This chain links TRBV6-4 with TRBJ1-1; 9 bases line up with TRBD1. The CDR3 has 15 amino acids. CDR1 is MRHNA and CDR2 is SNTAGT in the germline V gene. The ends lost 8 bases at V and 6 bases at J; junction bases unmatched: 13. DNA of the CDR3: TGTGCCAGCCGGGAGGAGGGGACAGGGCGATCTGAAGCTTTCTTT. Its translation: CASREEGTGRSEAFF.

There are a few counts of this clonotype. The chain combines TRBV7-2 with TRBJ2-2; D is unclear. In germline, CDR1 is SGHTA, CDR2 FQGNSA. The CDR3 contains 16 residues. V was pared by 0 bases and J by 6 bases, with 14 bases between. DNA for the CDR3: TGTGCCAGCAGCTTAGCTCCAGGTCCAAATGCCGGGGAGCTGTTTTTT. This sequence encodes CASSLAPGPNAGELFF.

The CDR3 region is CASSDREQGQFF. CDR3 in DNA: TGTGCCAGCAGCGACAGGGAACAGGGGCAGTTCTTC. The chain joins TRBV6-2 or TRBV6-3 to TRBJ2-1; TRBD1 agrees at 7 bases. The V segment lost 6 bases and the J segment 12 bases; nucleotides outside the gene matches: 8. CDR3 size: 12 residues. Germline CDR1 reads MNHEY; CDR2 reads SVGEGT.

The chain uses TRBV6-5 and TRBJ2-3, with 7 bases lining up with TRBD1. The CDR3 contains 15 residues. The J segment lost 2 bases and the V segment lost 2 bases, leaving 4 bases of the junction unmatched. The germline V gene has CDR1 MNHEY and CDR2 SVGAGI. The CDR3 sequence is CASSYGTAATDTQYF. In DNA form, the CDR3 reads TGTGCCAGCAGTTACGGGACAGCAGCCACAGATACGCAGTATTTT.

This clonotype was seen more than once but under ten times. The chain links TRBV12-3 or TRBV12-4 to TRBJ2-7; D perhaps matches TRBD1 (6 bases). Trimming pared 5 bases from V and 2 bases from J, leaving 16 bases between. The CDR3 covers 15 residues. CDR3 coding DNA: TGTGCCAGCAGTCCGAGGGGGACGCAGCCCTACGAGCAGTACTTC. Its protein product is CASSPRGTQPYEQYF.

About this clonotype: The CDR3 ends on some other residue instead of the conserved phenylalanine or tryptophan, so this is likely a read error. CDR3 sequence reads: CSASGRNYEQYS. The CDR3 DNA reads TGCAGTGCTAGCGGACGGAACTACGAGCAGTACTCC. The genes are TRBV20-1 and TRBJ2-7; the D is unclear. This CDR3 is built from 12 residues. Germline V gene lookup returns CDR1 DFQATT and CDR2 SNEGSKA (reference sequence). Trimming stripped 3 bases from V and 3 bases from J, with 9 bases between.

In this sample, this clonotype turned up a few times. At one of its ends the junction is not consistent with the germline gene, which may arise from a read error. The V call is TRBV6-2 or TRBV6-3, the J call TRBJ2-5, with 8 bases aligning to TRBD1. The CDR3 is made up of 11 amino acids. Germline V gene sequence: CDR1 MNHEY, CDR2 SVGEGT. The CDR3 region has the DNA TGTGCCAGCAGTTACGCGGGGACAGGTCACTTC. Translating it yields CASSYAGTGHF.